The entry below describes one TCR beta chain. Its antigen is undetermined. iRepertoire HTBI primers and Arm-PCR of CDR3 regions built TCR beta libraries. TCRdb recomputed calls from the multiplex PCR reads with MiXCR, one row per CDR3 protein. The sample holds over 350,000 distinct CDR3 sequences, 20% to 25% seen once. The sample belongs to a study of regulatory T cells in long-lasting Graves disease. Study-level findings and limits: Persistent disease samples used TRBV28, TRBJ1-2 and TRBJ2-5 preferentially. Persistent Graves' patients had lower TCR diversity than newly diagnosed ones.

The CDR3 consists of 15 residues. J gave up 5 bases and V 5 bases, and 4 bases lay outside the gene matches. Time point indicated: persistent/refractory GD, antithyroid drugs over 5 years with positive TRAb. PBMC-derived RNA was used for the TCR library. Patients with Graves' disease were diagnosed by American Thyroid Association guidelines. Patients of an endocrinology department in Xi'an, China, were included. This chain links TRBV12-3 or TRBV12-4 with TRBJ2-3; TRBD2 matches 13 bases. The sequencing used peripheral blood mononuclear cells (PBMCs), collected when the disease was refractory, from a patient treated with antithyroid drugs. The receptor was derived from a female donor with Graves disease. CDR3 DNA: TGTGCCAGCAGTCGACTAGCGGGAGGTGGAGATACGCAGTATTTT. This translates into CASSRLAGGGDTQYF.